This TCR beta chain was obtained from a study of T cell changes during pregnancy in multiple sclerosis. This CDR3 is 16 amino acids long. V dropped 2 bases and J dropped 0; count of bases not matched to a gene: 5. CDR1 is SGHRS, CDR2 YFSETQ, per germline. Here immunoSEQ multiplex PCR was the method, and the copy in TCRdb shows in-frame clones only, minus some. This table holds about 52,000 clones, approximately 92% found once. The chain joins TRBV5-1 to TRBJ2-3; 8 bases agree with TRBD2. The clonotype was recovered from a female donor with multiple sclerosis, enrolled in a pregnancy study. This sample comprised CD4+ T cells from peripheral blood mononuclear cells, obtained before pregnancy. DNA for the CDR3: TGCGCCAGCAGCTTACCTAGCGGGCAGAGCACAGATACGCAGTATTTT. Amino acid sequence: CASSLPSGQSTDTQYF.